The clone carrying this TCR beta chain was found many times. Antigen specificity is unknown. TCRdb processed the 5' RACE reads anew with MiXCR; each CDR3 protein has one entry. This table holds approximately 94,000 distinct CDR3 sequences, about 4.4% found once. This entry comes from a study of spatial heterogeneity in lung cancer. Study overall: Matched bulk RNA-seq provided a T cell module score, and TCR transcript counts in tumor regions correlated strongly with it. Combinations of a unique TCR and a UMI were tallied in raw reads, and on average each appeared more than ten times.

Regarding the study as a whole: Tumor mutation counts were tracked by expanded intratumoral alpha and beta TCR counts.

CDR1 and CDR2 from the germline V gene are SQVTM and ANQGSEA. Trimming took 6 bases from V and 4 from J; bases not matched to a gene: 10. CDR3 size: 15 residues. Regarding time point: sample taken at primary tumor resection. This chain connects TRBV29-1 to TRBJ2-1; the match to TRBD1 covers 9 bases. The source is a male donor with early-stage non-small cell lung cancer. This sample comprised lung tumor tissue, obtained at surgery. The CDR3 loop is CSVPGTGYNYNEQFF. As DNA, the CDR3 is TGCAGCGTGCCCGGGACAGGGTACAATTACAATGAGCAGTTCTTC.